Listed below are T cell receptor beta chains from one sample, sequenced in a study of tumor and adjacent non-tumor tissue in lung cancer. TCRdb reprocessed the multiplex PCR reads with MiXCR, giving one entry per CDR3 protein. The data show 78,000 or so distinct CDR3 sequences, over 75% seen once. The sequenced material came from lung tumor tissue. The source of these receptors is a woman between 50 and 59 years old with non-small cell lung cancer. CDR3s include the opening cysteine and the closing phenylalanine or tryptophan. Each record gives: J gene, clone size, D gene, V gene, CDR3 protein, CDR3 DNA. D genes are given only for firm matches. Clone sizes are given selectively: once, few, many, or a class where the clone is expanded.

J gene: TRBJ1-2; clone size: once; D gene: NA; V gene: TRBV29-1; CDR3 protein: CSVDDINYDYIF; CDR3 DNA: TGCAGCGTCGATGACATCAACTATGACTACATCTTC
J gene: TRBJ2-7; clone size: NA; D gene: NA; V gene: TRBV12-3/TRBV12-4; CDR3 protein: CASCFARGLNSYKQYF; CDR3 DNA: TGTGCCAGCTGTTTCGCCCGGGGGCTAAACTCCTACAAGCAGTACTTC
J gene: TRBJ2-7; clone size: NA; D gene: TRBD1; V gene: TRBV4-1; CDR3 protein: CASSQDIGQAYEQYF; CDR3 DNA: TGCGCCAGCAGTCAAGACATAGGACAGGCCTACGAGCAGTACTTC
J gene: TRBJ2-1; clone size: NA; D gene: NA; V gene: TRBV6-6; CDR3 protein: CAEGGGNDQSF; CDR3 DNA: TGTGCTGAGGGGGGAGGGAATGATCAGTCCTTC
J gene: TRBJ2-1; clone size: NA; D gene: TRBD2; V gene: TRBV6-1; CDR3 protein: CASSDRLAGMLMQFF; CDR3 DNA: TGTGCCAGCAGTGATCGACTAGCGGGTATGCTTATGCAGTTCTTC
J gene: TRBJ2-2; clone size: NA; D gene: NA; V gene: TRBV29-1; CDR3 protein: CSVSDMAHTGELFF; CDR3 DNA: TGCAGCGTTTCAGACATGGCGCACACCGGGGAGCTGTTTTTT
J gene: TRBJ2-1; clone size: few; D gene: NA; V gene: TRBV11-2; CDR3 protein: CTSSGQTQFF; CDR3 DNA: TGTACCAGCAGCGGTCAGACCCAGTTCTTC
J gene: TRBJ2-1; clone size: NA; D gene: NA; V gene: TRBV28; CDR3 protein: CASSSGRLPYNEQFF; CDR3 DNA: TGTGCCAGCAGTTCCGGACGTCTCCCCTACAATGAGCAGTTCTTC
J gene: TRBJ2-2; clone size: NA; D gene: NA; V gene: TRBV11-2; CDR3 protein: CASNFNADTGELFF; CDR3 DNA: TGTGCCAGTAATTTCAACGCTGATACCGGGGAGCTGTTTTTT
J gene: TRBJ2-5; clone size: NA; D gene: NA; V gene: TRBV5-5; CDR3 protein: CASSPTGGQETQHF; CDR3 DNA: TGTGCCAGCAGCCCCACCGGGGGTCAAGAGACCCAGCACTTC
J gene: TRBJ2-7; clone size: NA; D gene: TRBD1; V gene: TRBV10-3; CDR3 protein: CPISSGTDYERYF; CDR3 DNA: TGTCCCATCAGCTCAGGGACAGACTATGAGCGATATTTC
J gene: TRBJ2-7; clone size: once; D gene: TRBD1; V gene: TRBV4-1; CDR3 protein: CASSQGQGPSYELYF; CDR3 DNA: TGCGCCAGCAGCCAAGGACAGGGACCCTCCTATGAGCTGTACTTC
J gene: TRBJ2-1; clone size: NA; D gene: NA; V gene: TRBV5-1; CDR3 protein: CASSLWGAGHNEKFF; CDR3 DNA: TGCGCCAGCAGCTTGTGGGGAGCAGGTCACAATGAGAAGTTCTTC
J gene: TRBJ2-1; clone size: NA; D gene: TRBD2; V gene: TRBV11-3; CDR3 protein: CTNSAGLAGVVREQFF; CDR3 DNA: TGTACCAACAGCGCCGGACTAGCGGGAGTAGTTCGTGAGCAGTTCTTC
J gene: TRBJ1-1; clone size: NA; D gene: TRBD1; V gene: TRBV6-2/TRBV6-3; CDR3 protein: CASSWKTGGNTEAFF; CDR3 DNA: TGTGCCAGCAGTTGGAAGACAGGGGGTAACACTGAAGCTTTCTTT
J gene: TRBJ2-1; clone size: NA; D gene: NA; V gene: TRBV11-3; CDR3 protein: CASILGHSNEQFF; CDR3 DNA: TGTGCTAGCATCTTAGGCCACAGCAATGAGCAGTTCTTC
J gene: TRBJ1-4; clone size: NA; D gene: NA; V gene: TRBV6-1; CDR3 protein: CVRSETVDTATNEKLFF; CDR3 DNA: TGTGTCAGGAGTGAGACCGTAGATACTGCAACTAATGAAAAACTGTTTTTT
J gene: TRBJ1-5; clone size: NA; D gene: TRBD1; V gene: TRBV29-1; CDR3 protein: CSVGRRGQNQPQHF; CDR3 DNA: TGTAGCGTTGGACGGAGGGGGCAAAATCAGCCCCAGCATTTT
J gene: TRBJ1-1; clone size: NA; D gene: NA; V gene: TRBV4-1; CDR3 protein: CASSQPTLMNTAAFF; CDR3 DNA: TGCGCCAGCAGCCAACCAACTCTAATGAACACTGCAGCTTTCTTT
J gene: TRBJ2-1; clone size: many; D gene: NA; V gene: TRBV29-1; CDR3 protein: CSVDALNEQFF; CDR3 DNA: TGCAGCGTTGACGCCCTAAATGAGCAGTTCTTC
J gene: TRBJ2-3; clone size: once; D gene: NA; V gene: TRBV20-1; CDR3 protein: CSALLVLTDTQYF; CDR3 DNA: TGCAGTGCCTTACTAGTGCTAACAGATACGCAGTATTTT
J gene: TRBJ2-7; clone size: NA; D gene: TRBD1; V gene: TRBV20-1; CDR3 protein: CSPARTGSYEQYF; CDR3 DNA: TGCAGTCCTGCAAGGACAGGGAGCTACGAGCAATACTTC
J gene: TRBJ1-1; clone size: NA; D gene: NA; V gene: TRBV4-1; CDR3 protein: CPSSQVYLMNTEAFF; CDR3 DNA: TGCCCCAGCAGCCAAGTGTATCTTATGAACACTGAAGCTTTCTTT
J gene: TRBJ1-5; clone size: many; D gene: TRBD1; V gene: TRBV2; CDR3 protein: CASMSQGGNQPQHF; CDR3 DNA: TGTGCCAGCATGAGCCAGGGGGGCAATCAGCCCCAGCATTTT
J gene: TRBJ2-3; clone size: NA; D gene: NA; V gene: TRBV4-3; CDR3 protein: CASSQEWIRGTDTQYF; CDR3 DNA: TGCGCCAGCAGCCAAGAGTGGATAAGGGGCACAGATACGCAGTATTTT
J gene: TRBJ2-6; clone size: NA; D gene: NA; V gene: TRBV10-3; CDR3 protein: CAISVTSQTFGANVLTF; CDR3 DNA: TGTGCCATCAGCGTAACTTCTCAGACCTTTGGGGCCAACGTCCTGACTTTC
J gene: TRBJ2-5; clone size: once; D gene: NA; V gene: TRBV6-6; CDR3 protein: CTSSYPGRADTQYF; CDR3 DNA: TGTACCAGCAGTTATCCAGGAAGGGCGGATACCCAATACTTC
J gene: TRBJ2-7; clone size: few; D gene: NA; V gene: TRBV6-5; CDR3 protein: CASRLGHLYEQYF; CDR3 DNA: TGTGCCAGCAGACTGGGTCACCTCTACGAGCAGTACTTC
J gene: TRBJ2-2; clone size: NA; D gene: NA; V gene: TRBV6-5; CDR3 protein: CACSPALDGEQFF; CDR3 DNA: TGTGCCTGCAGCCCCGCCCTGGACGGGGAGCAGTTTTTT
J gene: TRBJ1-3; clone size: NA; D gene: NA; V gene: TRBV29-1; CDR3 protein: CSVARDKHIHF; CDR3 DNA: TGCAGCGTCGCCCGGGACAAGCACATACATTTT
J gene: TRBJ2-1; clone size: NA; D gene: NA; V gene: TRBV6-2/TRBV6-3; CDR3 protein: CASRSRRTEAHEQLF; CDR3 DNA: TGTGCCAGCAGATCCCGCCGGACGGAGGCGCATGAGCAGCTCTTT
J gene: TRBJ2-7; clone size: NA; D gene: NA; V gene: TRBV11-2; CDR3 protein: CTRSLEGTMSYEQYF; CDR3 DNA: TGTACCAGGAGCTTAGAAGGCACTATGTCCTACGAGCAGTACTTC
J gene: TRBJ1-2; clone size: NA; D gene: NA; V gene: TRBV6-1; CDR3 protein: CASSERPSNYGYTF; CDR3 DNA: TGTGCCAGTAGTGAACGGCCCAGCAACTATGGCTACACCTTC
J gene: TRBJ2-1; clone size: NA; D gene: NA; V gene: TRBV6-1; CDR3 protein: CANSENGYEQFF; CDR3 DNA: TGTGCTAACAGTGAAAATGGGTATGAGCAGTTCTTC
J gene: TRBJ2-7; clone size: NA; D gene: NA; V gene: TRBV6-2/TRBV6-3; CDR3 protein: CASIPDNTYEQYF; CDR3 DNA: TGTGCTAGTATCCCTGACAATACCTACGAGCAGTACTTC
J gene: TRBJ1-1; clone size: NA; D gene: NA; V gene: TRBV19; CDR3 protein: CASSAGQWGGTEAFF; CDR3 DNA: TGTGCCAGTAGTGCCGGACAGTGGGGCGGCACCGAAGCTTTCTTT
J gene: TRBJ2-5; clone size: NA; D gene: TRBD2; V gene: TRBV4-1; CDR3 protein: CASSQGEGLAGVKTQYF; CDR3 DNA: TGCGCCAGTAGCCAAGGGGAAGGACTAGCGGGAGTAAAGACCCAGTACTTC
J gene: TRBJ2-1; clone size: NA; D gene: NA; V gene: TRBV6-1; CDR3 protein: CASSELGRIYSYSEQFF; CDR3 DNA: TGTGCCAGCAGTGAACTCGGGAGAATATACTCCTACAGTGAGCAGTTCTTC
J gene: TRBJ2-7; clone size: NA; D gene: NA; V gene: TRBV10-3; CDR3 protein: CAISRLVGSTYEQHF; CDR3 DNA: TGTGCCATCTCGAGACTAGTCGGGAGTACCTACGAGCAGCACTTC
J gene: TRBJ2-1; clone size: NA; D gene: NA; V gene: TRBV11-2; CDR3 protein: CVSSLGVYEQFF; CDR3 DNA: TGTGTCAGCAGCTTGGGGGTATATGAGCAATTCTTC
J gene: TRBJ2-1; clone size: NA; D gene: NA; V gene: TRBV4-2; CDR3 protein: CASSPGLVTNDQFF; CDR3 DNA: TGTGCCAGCAGCCCTGGACTTGTAACTAATGACCAGTTCTTC